The 32 T cell receptor beta chains below come from one sample, sequenced in a study of CD8+ T cells in alopecia areata. It was cDNA, reverse transcribed from extracted RNA, that served as the sequencing template. Clones were sequenced by immunoSEQ multiplex PCR, and TCRdb holds only the in-frame ones, with some missing. Here the sample spans 140,000 to 150,000 clones, more than 40% being singletons. Sequencing input: CD4+ T cells sorted from blood. Receptors originate from a human donor with alopecia areata.

This rearrangement joins TRBV6-6 to TRBJ1-5; 7 bases are a match to TRBD1. The V gene end was trimmed by 5 bases and the J gene end by 5 bases; junction bases not matched to a gene: 9. The CDR3 is 15 residues long. From germline, CDR1 is MNHNY and CDR2 SVGAGI (reference sequence). The CDR3 reads CASSPGTESYQPQHF. As DNA, the CDR3 is TGTGCCAGCAGTCCCGGGACAGAATCCTATCAGCCCCAGCATTTT.

The chain combines TRBV29-1 with TRBJ2-1; perhaps TRBD2 as D (5 bases). CDR3 length: 11 amino acids. V lost 7 bases and J lost 9, with 13 bases in between. The V gene's germline CDR1 is SQVTM and CDR2 ANQGSEA. DNA of the CDR3: TGCAGCGCGGTCGTAGCGACTGAGCAGTTCTTC. Protein product: CSAVVATEQFF.

The genes are TRBV29-1 and TRBJ2-3; 7 positions agree with TRBD2. Germline-derived CDR1 and CDR2 are SQVTM and ANQGSEA. The V gene end was trimmed by 4 bases and the J gene end by 6 bases; junction bases not matched to a gene: 16. The CDR3 is 16 amino acids. This chain's CDR3 is CSVGALVAGPPDTQYF. In DNA, the CDR3 is TGCAGCGTTGGCGCTTTAGTAGCGGGTCCCCCGGATACGCAGTATTTT.

The V gene is TRBV2, the J gene TRBJ2-5, with D perhaps assigned TRBD1 or TRBD2 (5 bases each). The V end lost 6 bases, the J end lost 4 bases, and 15 bases lay between the germline ends. The CDR3 spans 14 residues. The V gene's germline CDR1 is SNHLY and CDR2 FYNNEI. CDR3 sequence (DNA): TGTGCCAGCAGAGAAAGTCCCGGGACAGAGACCCAGTACTTC. It is translated as CASRESPGTETQYF.

The sample holds a few counts of this clone. The rearrangement links TRBV29-1 to TRBJ1-1, with 7 nucleotides matching TRBD1. This CDR3 region has 13 residues. Germline CDR1 SQVTM, CDR2 ANQGSEA. Unmatched junction bases numbered 6, after V lost 6 bases and J lost 2 bases. CDR3 sequence: CSVAGTVNTEAFF. CDR3 sequence (DNA): TGCAGCGTCGCCGGGACAGTCAACACTGAAGCTTTCTTT.

The V call is TRBV10-2, the J call TRBJ2-7; TRBD1 might be the D (5 bases). Germline V gene lookup returns CDR1 WSHSY and CDR2 SAAADI. V was pared by 6 bases and J by 4 bases, with 16 bases between. There are 14 residues in the CDR3. Here the CDR3 DNA reads TGCGCCAGCAGAACCGGGCAGGACACATACGAGCAGTACTTC. Its protein is CASRTGQDTYEQYF.

In its sample, this clone was seen a few times. The gene calls are TRBV30 and TRBJ1-3, with D tentatively TRBD1 (6 bases). V was pared by 5 bases and J by 0 bases, with 17 bases between. This CDR3 is 16 amino acids long. Germline CDR1 and CDR2: GTSNPN and SVGIG (reference sequence). DNA for the CDR3: TGTGCCTGGCGCATCAACAGGGATTACTCTGGAAACACCATATATTTT. Translating gives CAWRINRDYSGNTIYF.

The V gene is TRBV6-6, the J gene TRBJ2-1; 9 bases line up with TRBD2. The CDR3 consists of 15 residues. The germline CDR1 and CDR2 sequences are MNHNY and SVGAGI (reference sequence). After removal of 5 bases from V and 5 bases from J, the junction contained 7 bases not matched to a gene. This CDR3 reads CASSTSSGINNEQFF. CDR3 in DNA: TGTGCCAGCAGTACCTCTAGCGGGATTAACAATGAGCAGTTCTTC.

This chain joins TRBV5-1 and TRBJ2-5; 7 positions match TRBD1. The CDR3 extends over 15 amino acids. Germline CDR1 SGHRS, CDR2 YFSETQ. After removal of 4 bases from V and 5 bases from J, the junction contained 11 bases not matched to a gene. The CDR3 DNA sequence: TGCGCCAGCAGCCTTGAGGTCACCAGGGGGGAGACCCAGTACTTC. Translation: CASSLEVTRGETQYF.

Concerning this clone itself: The sample carries other DNA sequences with the same CDR3. This chain uses TRBV5-1 with TRBJ2-7; the D gene could be TRBD1 or TRBD2 (5 bases each). Germline loops: CDR1 SGHRS, CDR2 YFSETQ. The CDR3 totals 14 residues. V was clipped by 0 bases and J by 0 bases, with 7 bases between them. In DNA, the CDR3 is TGCGCCAGCAGCTTGGGGGGGTCCTCCTACGAGCAGTACTTC. Translation gives CASSLGGSSYEQYF.

The rearrangement uses TRBV9 and TRBJ1-1; 7 bases fit TRBD1. The germline V gene has CDR1 SGDLS and CDR2 YYNGEE. This CDR3 has 19 amino acids. The junction had 17 bases not matched to a gene; V was cut back by 0 bases and J by 3 bases. The CDR3 region has the DNA TGTGCCAGCAGCGTAGGGTCGGGTTGGAGGGGGCAAGGCGACACTGAAGCTTTCTTT. Translating gives CASSVGSGWRGQGDTEAFF.

This chain uses TRBV29-1 with TRBJ1-1; TRBD1 agrees at 7 bases. CDR3 size: 14 residues. The V segment lost 7 bases and the J segment 0 bases; nucleotides outside the gene matches: 8. From germline, CDR1 is SQVTM and CDR2 ANQGSEA. In nucleotides, the CDR3 is TGCAGCGCCCTCTGGGACAGAGTGAACACTGAAGCTTTCTTT. It translates to CSALWDRVNTEAFF.

The table lists this clone with a few counts. This chain links TRBV18 with TRBJ1-4; no firm D call. Trimming stripped 6 bases from V and 0 bases from J, with 14 bases between. This CDR3 comprises 16 residues. Germline CDR1 and CDR2: KGHSH and LQKENI. For the CDR3, the DNA is TGTGCCAGCTCGCCCTATGGACCGACAACTAATGAAAAACTGTTTTTT. Translating gives CASSPYGPTTNEKLFF.

The rearrangement links TRBV6-5 to TRBJ1-1; no firm D call. Trimming took 1 base from V and 6 from J, leaving 15 bases between them. The CDR3 runs 15 residues. Germline CDR1 is MNHEY and CDR2 is SVGAGI. CDR3 amino acids: CASSYLGGGSAEAFF. In DNA, the CDR3 is TGTGCCAGCAGTTACTTGGGAGGAGGGTCGGCTGAAGCTTTCTTT.

This clone came up a few times. The V and J genes are TRBV28 and TRBJ2-2; D uncertain. CDR3 length: 14 amino acids. Germline assignment: CDR1 MDHEN and CDR2 SYDVKM. Trimming removed 3 bases at V and 5 bases at J, with 10 bases between. CDR3 in DNA: TGTGCCAGCAGTTTCTGGGATTTAACCGGGGAGCTGTTTTTT. This encodes CASSFWDLTGELFF.

J is TRBJ2-1 and V is TRBV30, with 9 bases matching TRBD2. This CDR3 spans 14 amino acids. Germline V gene sequence: CDR1 GTSNPN, CDR2 SVGIG (reference sequence). Trimming took 1 base from V and 12 from J; bases not matched to a gene: 10. CDR3 residues: CAWSAHSAGGWQFF. CDR3 nucleotide sequence: TGTGCCTGGAGTGCCCACTCAGCGGGAGGATGGCAGTTCTTC.

The chain links TRBV29-1 to TRBJ2-7, with D uncertain. The V gene lost 6 bases and the J gene lost 0 bases, with 9 bases spanning the gap. This CDR3 contains 12 residues. Germline values: CDR1 SQVTM, CDR2 ANQGSEA. CDR3: CSVTLSSYEQYF. The CDR3 coding sequence is TGCAGCGTGACACTTAGCTCCTACGAGCAGTACTTC.

This chain joins TRBV5-1 and TRBJ2-7, with 8 bases that match TRBD2. Germline lookup yields CDR1 SGHRS and CDR2 YFSETQ. V shed 4 bases and J 6 bases; nucleotides not matched to a gene: 12. This CDR3 is 15 amino acids long. The CDR3 coding sequence is TGCGCCAGCAGCCGGCAGAACAGCGGGAGTACCGAGCAGTACTTC. Translation gives CASSRQNSGSTEQYF.

This clone is a singleton in its sample. The rearrangement uses TRBV15 and TRBJ1-5; D gene ambiguous. CDR1 is LNHNV, CDR2 YYDKDF, per germline (reference sequence). Trimming left V 4 bases short and J 7 bases short, with 11 bases between. This CDR3 is 13 amino acids long. This chain's CDR3 is CATSIGEGQPQHF. The CDR3 DNA follows: TGTGCCACCAGCATTGGGGAGGGACAGCCCCAGCATTTT.

This clone has just a few counts. The chain carries TRBV23-1 and TRBJ1-1; D remains ambiguous. TRBV23-1 is an ORF for which the function is uncertain. CDR3 length equals 13 residues. Trimming removed 2 bases at V and 1 base at J, with 5 bases between. The CDR3 is CASSQTQNTEAFF. The CDR3 DNA is TGCGCCAGCAGTCAAACACAGAACACTGAAGCTTTCTTT.

This clone was detected only a few times. J is TRBJ1-5 and V is TRBV30; possibly TRBD1 for D (5 bases). Between the trimmed V and J ends, which lost 6 bases and 1 base, there was a span of 16 bases. CDR1 is GTSNPN, CDR2 SVGIG, per germline (reference sequence). The CDR3 has 15 amino acids. The CDR3 DNA reads as TGTGCCTGTAATACAGGATCGTTAAGCAATCAGCCCCAGCATTTT. This gives the protein CACNTGSLSNQPQHF.

J is TRBJ2-3 and V is TRBV10-3; possibly TRBD1 for D (5 bases). With 0 bases removed from V and 3 bases from J, the gap between germline ends came to 16 bases. This CDR3 has 17 residues. Germline assignment: CDR1 ENHRY and CDR2 SYGVKD. As DNA, the CDR3 is TGTGCCATCAGTGAGTCGTTTGGGATAGCAGGGACAGATACGCAGTATTTT. It codes for CAISESFGIAGTDTQYF.

In this sample, this clone turned up a few times. CDR3 in amino acids: CASSSYRDTRSSYEQYF. Here the CDR3 DNA reads TGTGCCAGCAGTTCATACCGGGACACCAGGAGCTCCTACGAGCAGTACTTC. V gene TRBV28 combines with J gene TRBJ2-7; D is perhaps TRBD1 (6 bases). Trimming cost V 4 bases and J 0 bases, with 19 bases left between them. The CDR3 totals 17 residues. Germline assignment: CDR1 MDHEN and CDR2 SYDVKM.

The rearrangement links TRBV14 to TRBJ1-2; no firm D call. CDR1 and CDR2 from the germline V gene are SGHDN and FVKESK. V lost 1 base and J 4 bases, leaving 7 bases between the germline ends. This CDR3 spans 13 amino acids. CDR3: CASSQGTFYGYTF. CDR3 sequence (DNA): TGTGCCAGCAGCCAAGGGACGTTCTATGGCTACACCTTC.

This clone was recorded a few times. The chain is built from TRBV7-3 and TRBJ2-3; D unresolved. The V gene's germline CDR1 is SGHTA and CDR2 FQGTGA. The length of the CDR3 is 13 residues. V lost 2 bases, J lost 2 bases, and 5 bases lay in between. CDR3 sequence (DNA): TGTGCCAGCAGCTTACCCCCCACAGATACGCAGTATTTT. It yields the protein CASSLPPTDTQYF.

This clone was detected a few times. Other DNA sequences in the same sample also yield this CDR3. The chain uses TRBV6-5 and TRBJ1-2; no reliable D call. The CDR3 is 13 residues long. Germline V gives CDR1 MNHEY, CDR2 SVGAGI. Trimming pared 0 bases from V and 4 bases from J, leaving 6 bases between. The CDR3 DNA is TGTGCCAGCAGTTACTCGGCAGGCTATGGCTACACCTTC. Protein product: CASSYSAGYGYTF.

In this sample, this clone turned up a few times. The chain uses TRBV27 and TRBJ2-7; 11 bases are a match to TRBD1. Germline V gene sequence: CDR1 MNHEY, CDR2 SMNVEV (reference sequence). This CDR3 is 14 amino acids long. The trim removed 4 bases at V and 6 bases at J, leaving 5 bases unmatched. This chain's CDR3 is CASSSRTGGLEQYF. In DNA, the CDR3 is TGTGCCAGCAGTTCCAGGACAGGGGGCCTCGAGCAGTACTTC.

The rearrangement joins TRBV27 to TRBJ2-7; D not certain. This CDR3 comprises 15 residues. Germline assignment: CDR1 MNHEY and CDR2 SMNVEV (reference sequence). The V and J ends lost 6 bases and 5 bases respectively, with 20 bases between them. The chain's CDR3 is CASSPGMGVLDEQYF. As DNA, the CDR3 is TGTGCCAGCAGCCCAGGTATGGGTGTATTAGACGAGCAGTACTTC.

The chain employs TRBV5-1 and TRBJ1-2; the D gene is possibly TRBD1 (5 bases). Trimming removed 3 bases from V and 1 base from J, with 13 bases in between. The CDR3 has 15 amino acids. Germline V gene data show CDR1 as SGHRS and CDR2 as YFSETQ. The CDR3 sequence is CASSSTGELNYGYTF. Here the CDR3 DNA reads TGCGCCAGCAGCTCCACGGGGGAACTTAACTATGGCTACACCTTC. Drawing the rest from reference TRBV5-1 and TRBJ1-2, the complete variable domain is KAGVTQTPRYLIKTRGQQVTLSCSPISGHRSVSWYQQTPGQGLQFLFEYFSETQRNKGNFPGRFSGRQFSNSRSEMNVSTLELGDSALYLCASSSTGELNYGYTFGSGTRLTVV.

The sample holds one count of this clone. This chain connects TRBV9 to TRBJ1-5, with D hard to call. The ends were cut back, 3 bases at V and 2 bases at J, with 12 bases in the middle. The CDR3 sequence is 15 residues long. Germline V gene sequence: CDR1 SGDLS, CDR2 YYNGEE. CDR3 nucleotide sequence: TGTGCCAGCAGCGCCAGTGGCGGACGCAATCAGCCCCAGCATTTT. It codes for CASSASGGRNQPQHF.

The chain is built from TRBV14 and TRBJ2-1; TRBD2 matches at 13 bases. CDR3 length: 16 residues. Germline CDR1 reads SGHDN; CDR2 reads FVKESK. Unmatched junction bases numbered 2, after V lost 0 bases and J lost 6 bases. The CDR3 DNA reads as TGTGCCAGCAGCCAAGACAGACTAGCGGGAGGCAATGAGCAGTTCTTC. Its translation is CASSQDRLAGGNEQFF.

This clone was recorded only once. The chain has TRBV28 and TRBJ2-1, with D maybe TRBD1 (6 bases). Germline V lookup: CDR1 MDHEN, CDR2 SYDVKM. V was cut by 1 base and J by 6 bases, with 10 bases left in between. This CDR3 is built from 14 residues. CDR3 protein: CASSLSTGFNEQFF. In nucleotides, the CDR3 is TGTGCCAGCAGTTTATCTACAGGGTTCAATGAGCAGTTCTTC.